These 6 T cell receptor beta chains originate from one sample sequenced in a study of CD8+ T cells in alopecia areata. The treatment: oral pan-JAK inhibitor, 5-10 mg twice daily. RNA was extracted and reverse transcribed into cDNA as the sequencing template. Data came from immunoSEQ multiplex PCR; TCRdb stores just in-frame clones and leaves some out. The repertoire holds around 190,000 clones, over 60% seen once, with 4% to 5% in the top ten. Sequenced material: CD4+ T cells sorted from blood, taken at week 4, from a patient treated with tofacitinib. These receptors all stem from a human donor with alopecia areata.

The CDR3 DNA sequence: TGTGCCAGCAGCGTAAGAGGGTTTGAGGAGACCCAGTACTTC. This sequence encodes CASSVRGFEETQYF. This chain joins TRBV9 and TRBJ2-5; D might be TRBD2 (5 bases). Trimming pared 1 base from V and 5 bases from J, leaving 12 bases between. Germline CDR1 reads SGDLS; CDR2 reads YYNGEE. The CDR3 sequence is 14 residues long.

This clone was observed a few times. The chain employs TRBV2 and TRBJ2-3; TRBD2 matches at 8 bases. Germline trimming cut 2 bases from V and 3 bases from J; bases unmatched to any gene: 4. The V gene's germline CDR1 is SNHLY and CDR2 FYNNEI. The CDR3 covers 15 residues. The CDR3 protein is CASSESGGGTDTQYF. The CDR3, as DNA: TGTGCCAGCAGTGAAAGCGGGGGCGGGACAGATACGCAGTATTTT. Drawing the rest from reference TRBV2 and TRBJ2-3, the complete variable domain is EPEVTQTPSHQVTQMGQEVILRCVPISNHLYFYWYRQILGQKVEFLVSFYNNEISEKSEIFDDQFSVERPDGSNFTLKIRSTKLEDSAMYFCASSESGGGTDTQYFGPGTRLTVL.

This clone was observed a handful of times. J is TRBJ2-1 and V is TRBV7-9, with a possible D match to TRBD2 (5 bases). Germline values: CDR1 SEHNR, CDR2 FQNEAQ (reference sequence). V lost 0 bases to trimming and J lost 1 base, with 10 bases between them. CDR3 length: 16 amino acids. The chain's CDR3 is CASSLAPGSSYNEQFF. The CDR3 DNA reads TGTGCCAGCAGCTTAGCCCCGGGATCATCCTACAATGAGCAGTTCTTC.

This clone has at least ten counts. This sequence joins TRBV4-3 and TRBJ2-2; D call uncertain. Germline V gene sequence: CDR1 LGHNA, CDR2 YSLEER. This CDR3 spans 18 amino acids. With 0 bases removed from V and 7 bases from J, the gap between germline ends came to 21 bases. In DNA form, the CDR3 reads TGCGCCAGCAGCCAAGATCAACGCGCGAACGCCCTGGGCGGGGAGCTGTTTTTT. This sequence encodes CASSQDQRANALGGELFF.

The table lists this clone with a count of one. The gene calls are TRBV2 and TRBJ2-1, with 8 nucleotides matching TRBD1. The germline V gene encodes CDR1 SNHLY and CDR2 FYNNEI. CDR3 length: 16 amino acids. The V gene end was trimmed by 2 bases and the J gene end by 6 bases; junction bases not matched to a gene: 9. The CDR3 sequence: CASSELGQVKGNEQFF. The CDR3 DNA reads as TGTGCCAGCAGTGAATTGGGACAGGTTAAGGGCAATGAGCAGTTCTTC.

The gene calls are TRBV4-2 and TRBJ1-5; perhaps TRBD1 as D (5 bases). The ends were cut back, 4 bases at V and 5 bases at J, with 12 bases in the middle. The CDR3 totals 14 residues. Germline V gene lookup returns CDR1 LGHNA and CDR2 YNFKEQ. CDR3 sequence: CASSPLGGDQPQHF. DNA of the CDR3: TGTGCCAGCAGCCCCTTGGGAGGGGATCAGCCCCAGCATTTT.